This is a list of T cell receptor beta chains from one sample in a study of T cells after yellow fever vaccination. MiXCR, run by TCRdb on the 5' RACE reads, gives a single entry per CDR3 protein. The data hold 600,000 to 750,000 distinct CDR3 sequences, with roughly an eighth observed a single time. The starting material was PBMCs, obtained on the day of the yellow fever booster vaccination. The receptors shown here come from a young man who received the YFV17D yellow fever vaccine. CDR3s include the opening cysteine and the closing phenylalanine or tryptophan. A D gene is named only where the DNA matches it firmly. The size field is filled for only some rows; it gives once, few, many or a size class.

clone_size	j_call	d_call	v_call	cdr3_aa	cdr3_nt
NA	TRBJ2-5	NA	TRBV12-3/TRBV12-4	CASSPGTAPETQYF	TGTGCCAGCAGCCCCGGGACCGCGCCAGAGACCCAGTACTTC
NA	TRBJ2-7	NA	TRBV29-1	CSGATGRYEQYF	TGCAGCGGGGCGACAGGGAGGTACGAGCAGTACTTC
NA	TRBJ2-7	NA	TRBV23-1	CASSQSKERSSYEQYF	TGCGCCAGCAGTCAATCAAAGGAACGGAGCTCCTACGAGCAGTACTTC
NA	TRBJ2-3	NA	TRBV20-1	CSARDVDSLTDTQYF	TGCAGTGCTAGAGACGTGGACAGTCTCACAGATACGCAGTATTTT
many	TRBJ1-2	NA	TRBV6-2/TRBV6-3	CASGRGTEQGYTF	TGTGCCAGCGGTCGGGGGACTGAGCAAGGCTACACCTTC
many	TRBJ2-7	TRBD1	TRBV7-2	CASSPQTGKYEQYF	TGTGCCAGCAGCCCCCAGACAGGGAAGTACGAGCAGTACTTC
NA	TRBJ2-2	NA	TRBV29-1	CSVIGGSNTGELFF	TGCAGCGTTATCGGGGGCTCGAACACCGGGGAGCTGTTTTTT
NA	TRBJ2-5	NA	TRBV5-6	CASSSDRAKGTQYF	TGTGCCAGCAGCTCCGACCGGGCGAAAGGTACCCAGTACTTC
NA	TRBJ2-1	NA	TRBV15	CATSRGDFAYNEQFF	TGTGCCACCAGCAGAGGGGACTTCGCCTACAATGAGCAGTTCTTC
NA	TRBJ1-2	NA	TRBV28	CASSVTGNAYGYTF	TGTGCCAGCAGTGTCACAGGGAATGCATATGGCTACACCTTC
NA	TRBJ2-3	TRBD2	TRBV7-7	CASSSRPGGSPDTQYF	TGTGCTAGCAGCTCTCGTCCGGGCGGGAGCCCAGATACGCAGTATTTT
many	TRBJ2-3	NA	TRBV20-1	CSARDESGTDTQYF	TGCAGTGCTAGAGATGAGTCGGGCACAGATACGCAGTATTTT
NA	TRBJ1-1	NA	TRBV5-1	CASSRLDGTEAFF	TGCGCCAGCAGCAGATTGGACGGGACTGAAGCTTTCTTT
NA	TRBJ1-5	TRBD1	TRBV20-1	CSTHDRGTSNQPQHF	TGCAGTACACACGACAGGGGGACGAGCAATCAGCCCCAGCATTTT
few	TRBJ2-1	NA	TRBV24-1	CATSDSGPSYNEQFF	TGTGCCACCAGTGATTCCGGGCCCTCCTACAATGAGCAGTTCTTC
NA	TRBJ1-5	TRBD1	TRBV7-8	CASSLGPRDSYNQPQHF	TGTGCCAGCAGCTTAGGGCCCCGGGACAGCTACAATCAGCCCCAGCATTTT
NA	TRBJ2-4	NA	TRBV5-4	CASSSDTGSGNIQYF	TGTGCCAGCAGCAGCGATACAGGGTCGGGAAACATTCAGTACTTC
few	TRBJ1-5	TRBD1	TRBV19	CATQGARNQPQHF	TGTGCCACCCAGGGGGCTAGGAATCAGCCCCAGCATTTT
few	TRBJ2-7	NA	TRBV28	CASSSFQGDEQYF	TGTGCCAGCAGTTCCTTCCAAGGAGACGAGCAGTACTTC
few	TRBJ1-5	NA	TRBV29-1	CSVAAGTGDNQPQHF	TGCAGCGTCGCGGCTGGGACGGGCGACAATCAGCCCCAGCATTTT
NA	TRBJ2-1	TRBD2	TRBV5-1	CASSPLRRETSYNEQFF	TGCGCCAGCAGCCCCCTGAGGCGGGAGACCTCCTACAATGAGCAGTTCTTC
NA	TRBJ2-5	NA	TRBV11-2	CASSLSRVTQYF	TGTGCCAGCAGCCTCTCCCGGGTGACCCAGTACTTC
few	TRBJ2-1	NA	TRBV11-3	CASSLDQSYNEQFF	TGTGCCAGCAGCTTGGATCAGAGCTACAATGAGCAGTTCTTC
NA	TRBJ2-3	NA	TRBV7-8	CASSQSPKGGDTQYF	TGTGCCAGCAGCCAGTCGCCCAAAGGGGGTGATACGCAGTATTTT
few	TRBJ2-2	NA	TRBV28	CASSPVLGSGELFF	TGTGCCAGCAGCCCCGTGTTAGGCTCCGGGGAGCTGTTTTTT
few	TRBJ2-3	NA	TRBV12-3/TRBV12-4	CASKIGGNTDTQYF	TGTGCCAGCAAGATTGGAGGGAACACAGATACGCAGTATTTT
few	TRBJ1-1	TRBD1	TRBV7-9	CASTPGGWNTEAFF	TGTGCCAGCACCCCAGGGGGCTGGAACACTGAAGCTTTCTTT
few	TRBJ2-7	TRBD1	TRBV6-2/TRBV6-3	CASRQGAGEQYF	TGTGCCAGCAGACAGGGGGCCGGGGAGCAGTACTTC
NA	TRBJ2-1	TRBD2	TRBV6-1	CASTNLAGAYNEQFF	TGTGCCAGCACCAACCTAGCGGGAGCCTACAATGAGCAGTTCTTC
many	TRBJ2-3	NA	TRBV11-2	CASSPQTPIDTQYF	TGTGCCAGCAGCCCACAAACCCCGATAGATACGCAGTATTTT
few	TRBJ1-1	NA	TRBV10-2	CASRESNTEAFF	TGCGCCAGCAGAGAGAGCAACACTGAAGCTTTCTTT
few	TRBJ2-1	TRBD2	TRBV5-1	CASSLPLLAGGINEQFF	TGCGCCAGCAGCTTGCCCTTACTAGCGGGAGGGATCAATGAGCAGTTCTTC
few	TRBJ2-6	NA	TRBV5-1	CASSSPPEDLGGANVLTF	TGCGCCAGCAGCTCCCCCCCAGAGGATCTTGGTGGGGCCAACGTCCTGACTTTC
NA	TRBJ2-7	NA	TRBV18	CASSPPSTSEQYF	TGTGCCAGCTCACCACCCAGTACTAGTGAGCAGTACTTC
few	TRBJ2-7	TRBD2	TRBV7-2	CASSAPLADEQYF	TGTGCCAGCAGCGCCCCACTAGCGGACGAGCAGTACTTC
few	TRBJ2-3	NA	TRBV5-1	CASNRGGTDTQYF	TGCGCCAGCAACAGAGGGGGCACAGATACGCAGTATTTT
few	TRBJ2-7	TRBD2	TRBV2	CASRSGTSGAYTPYEQYF	TGTGCCAGCAGAAGCGGGACTAGCGGGGCTTACACCCCCTACGAGCAGTACTTC
NA	TRBJ2-1	NA	TRBV30	CAWSWDGSKNEQFF	TGTGCCTGGAGTTGGGACGGTTCAAAAAATGAGCAGTTCTTC
few	TRBJ2-1	TRBD1	TRBV29-1	CSATGQVDSSYNEQFF	TGCAGCGCTACGGGACAGGTAGATAGCTCCTACAATGAGCAGTTCTTC
few	TRBJ2-7	NA	TRBV6-2/TRBV6-3	CASSYVSGGVEQYF	TGTGCCAGCAGTTACGTCTCGGGGGGCGTCGAGCAGTACTTC
NA	TRBJ2-1	TRBD2	TRBV6-5	CASSYSILAGVNEQFF	TGTGCCAGCAGTTACTCGATCCTAGCGGGAGTGAATGAGCAGTTCTTC
NA	TRBJ2-2	NA	TRBV29-1	CSVSGGTGELFF	TGCAGCGTTTCGGGCGGCACCGGGGAGCTGTTTTTT
few	TRBJ2-7	NA	TRBV12-3/TRBV12-4	CASTPPSRGSGYEQYF	TGTGCCAGCACCCCCCCATCCCGTGGGAGTGGCTACGAGCAGTACTTC
few	TRBJ2-3	NA	TRBV27	CASRVKGLAITDTQYF	TGTGCCAGCAGAGTAAAGGGGCTAGCTATCACAGATACGCAGTATTTT
few	TRBJ2-1	TRBD2	TRBV29-1	CSVEGTSGSKEQFF	TGCAGCGTTGAAGGGACTAGCGGGAGCAAAGAGCAGTTCTTC
few	TRBJ2-7	TRBD1	TRBV15	CATSSTGSQIGYEQYF	TGTGCCACCAGCTCGACAGGGAGCCAAATCGGATACGAGCAGTACTTC
NA	TRBJ2-5	TRBD2	TRBV11-2	CASSGKEGGGRVVETQYF	TGTGCCAGCAGCGGCAAGGAAGGTGGCGGGAGGGTCGTCGAGACCCAGTACTTC
NA	TRBJ1-4	TRBD1	TRBV7-9	CASSLMGTADEKLFF	TGTGCCAGCAGCTTAATGGGGACAGCTGATGAAAAACTGTTTTTT